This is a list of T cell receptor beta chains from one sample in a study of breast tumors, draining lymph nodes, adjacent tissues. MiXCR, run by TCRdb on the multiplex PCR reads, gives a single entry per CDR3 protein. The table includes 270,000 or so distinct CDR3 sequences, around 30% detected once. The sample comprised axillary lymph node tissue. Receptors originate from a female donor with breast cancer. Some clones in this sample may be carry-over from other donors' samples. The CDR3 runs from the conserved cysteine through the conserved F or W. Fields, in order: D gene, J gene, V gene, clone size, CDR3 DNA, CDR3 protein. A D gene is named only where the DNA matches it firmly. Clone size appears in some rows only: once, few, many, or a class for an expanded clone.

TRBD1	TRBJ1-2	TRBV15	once	TGTGCCACCAGCCCGCGGACAGGAGAATCCTATGGCTACACCTTC	CATSPRTGESYGYTF
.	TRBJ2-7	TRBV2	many	TGTGCCAGCAGTGTAAAGCAGGGGGGACACGAGCAGTACTTC	CASSVKQGGHEQYF
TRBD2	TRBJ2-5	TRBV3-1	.	TGTGCCAGCAGCCAAAAGGGACTAGAGCCCCAAGAGGCCCAGTACTTC	CASSQKGLEPQEAQYF
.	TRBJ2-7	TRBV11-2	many	TGTGCCAGCAGCTTAGTTGGACTTCCCGCCTACGAGCAGTACTTC	CASSLVGLPAYEQYF
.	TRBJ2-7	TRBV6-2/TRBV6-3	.	TGTGCCAGCAGTTACTCTAAGGGACAACCCACCTACGAGCAGTACTTC	CASSYSKGQPTYEQYF
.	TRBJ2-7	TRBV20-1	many	TGCAGTGCTAGGGCTGAGACTAGTTCCTACGAGCAGTACTTC	CSARAETSSYEQYF
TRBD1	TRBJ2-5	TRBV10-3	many	TGTGCCATCGGAAGGGGACAGCAAGAGACCCAGTACTTC	CAIGRGQQETQYF
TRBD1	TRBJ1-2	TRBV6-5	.	TGTGCCAGCAGTTACTCAACCTCAGACAGGGGGCGCGGCTACACCTTC	CASSYSTSDRGRGYTF
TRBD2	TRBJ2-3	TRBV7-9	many	TGTGCCAGCAGCCCGGGGGGACTAGCGTCAACTAGCACAGATACGCAGTATTTT	CASSPGGLASTSTDTQYF
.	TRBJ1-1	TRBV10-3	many	TGTGCCATCAGTCAGGGTGACACTGAAGCTTTCTTT	CAISQGDTEAFF
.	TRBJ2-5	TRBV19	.	TGTGCCAGTAGTATAGACCGGTTC	CASSIDRF
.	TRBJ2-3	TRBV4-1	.	TGCGCCAGCAGCTTGAAGAGGCCAGATACGCAGTATTTT	CASSLKRPDTQYF
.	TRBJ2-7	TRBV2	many	TGTGCCAGCAGTGAACCAGTCTCCTACGAGCAGTACTTC	CASSEPVSYEQYF
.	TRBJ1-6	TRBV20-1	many	TGCAGTGCTAGAACCACAGGGTCGAGCTCCTATAATTCACCCCTCCACTTT	CSARTTGSSSYNSPLHF
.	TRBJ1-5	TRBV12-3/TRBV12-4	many	TGTGCCAGCATGAGTTATAGCAATCAGCCCCAGCATTTT	CASMSYSNQPQHF
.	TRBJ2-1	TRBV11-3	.	TGTGCCAGCAGCACAGGTAGCGGAACCTACAATGAGCAGTTCTTC	CASSTGSGTYNEQFF
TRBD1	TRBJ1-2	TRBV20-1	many	TGCAGTGCTAGAGGACAGGGAAAGCGTGGCTACACCTTC	CSARGQGKRGYTF
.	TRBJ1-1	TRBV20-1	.	TGCAGTGCTACAGAAGACAGGAACACTGAAGCTTTCTTT	CSATEDRNTEAFF
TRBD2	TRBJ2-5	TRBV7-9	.	TGTGCCAGCAGCTTAGGAGGGACTAGCATGGAGCTCGAGACCCAGTACTTC	CASSLGGTSMELETQYF
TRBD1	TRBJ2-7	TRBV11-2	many	TGTGCCAGCAGCTTTGACAGGGTCTCCTACGAGCAGTACTTC	CASSFDRVSYEQYF
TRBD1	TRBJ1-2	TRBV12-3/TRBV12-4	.	TGTGCCAGCAGTCTGGGTCCCGGGACAGGGAAGGTCTTGCATGGCTACACCTTC	CASSLGPGTGKVLHGYTF
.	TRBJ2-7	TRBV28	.	TGTGCCAGCAGTTTAGTAGGGAAATCCTACGAGCAGTACTTC	CASSLVGKSYEQYF
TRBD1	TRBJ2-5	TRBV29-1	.	TGCAGCGTTGAAGAGGACAGGGTAAATCAAGAGACCCAGTACTTC	CSVEEDRVNQETQYF
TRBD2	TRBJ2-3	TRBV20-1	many	TGCAGTGCTAGGGAAGCGGGGATAGATACGCAGTATTTT	CSAREAGIDTQYF
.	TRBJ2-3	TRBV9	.	TGTGCCAGCAGCGTAGGGGCTAGCGCGGTTGAGCAGTATTTT	CASSVGASAVEQYF
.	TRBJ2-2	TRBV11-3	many	TGTGCCAGCAGCTTGGACACTACGAACACCGGGGAGCTGTTTTTT	CASSLDTTNTGELFF
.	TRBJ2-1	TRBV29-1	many	TGCAGCGTGGGCCTCAGCTCCTACAATGAGCAGTTCTTC	CSVGLSSYNEQFF
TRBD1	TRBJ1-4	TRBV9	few	TGTGCCAGCTCACCGGGACAGGACGATGAAAAACTGTTTTTT	CASSPGQDDEKLFF
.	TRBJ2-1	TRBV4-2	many	TGTGCCAGCAGCCAAGGACGGATAAGTACCTACAATGAGCAGTTCTTC	CASSQGRISTYNEQFF
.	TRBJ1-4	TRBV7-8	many	TGTGCCAGCAGCTTAATAAGAGGACAGTCTAATGAAAAACTGTTTTTT	CASSLIRGQSNEKLFF
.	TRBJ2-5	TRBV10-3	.	TGTGCCATCAGTGAGTCGGCGGAGGAGACCCAGTACTTC	CAISESAEETQYF
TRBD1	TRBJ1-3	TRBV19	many	TGTGCCAGCTCATCAACAGGGGACTCTGGAAACACCATATATTTT	CASSSTGDSGNTIYF
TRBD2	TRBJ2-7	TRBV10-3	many	TGTGCCATCAGACCTCTAGCGGGAACCTACGAGCAGTACTTC	CAIRPLAGTYEQYF
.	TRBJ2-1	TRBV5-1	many	TGCGCCAGCAGCCCCTCAGGGAGGAGGGCCTACAATGAGCAGTTCTTC	CASSPSGRRAYNEQFF
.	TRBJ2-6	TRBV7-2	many	TGTGCCAGCAGCTTTGGTGCTCATAGACAGTTCTCTAGGTCTGGGGCCAACGTCCTGACTTTC	CASSFGAHRQFSRSGANVLTF
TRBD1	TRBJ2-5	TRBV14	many	TGTGCCAGCAGCCAGCGGACAGGGTCAGGGGAGACCCAGTACTTC	CASSQRTGSGETQYF
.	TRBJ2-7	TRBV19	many	TGTGCCAGTGGACAGAGCTACGAGCAGTACTTC	CASGQSYEQYF
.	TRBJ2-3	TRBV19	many	TGTGCCAGTAGTACACGACTTGGTGGGCGAGATACGCAGTATTTT	CASSTRLGGRDTQYF
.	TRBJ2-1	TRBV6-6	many	TGTGCCAGCAGTCGCCCGTACAATGAGCAGTTCTTC	CASSRPYNEQFF
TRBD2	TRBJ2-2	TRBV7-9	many	TGTGCCAGCAGCTCGGGAGCGGGAGACACCGGGGAGCTGTTTTTT	CASSSGAGDTGELFF
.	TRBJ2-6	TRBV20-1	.	TGCAGTGCTAGAGATGGGGACAACGTCCTGGCTTTC	CSARDGDNVLAF
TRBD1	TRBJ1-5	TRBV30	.	TGTGCCTGGAGTGTAGGGGGCGATTTCCAGCCCCAGTATTTC	CAWSVGGDFQPQYF
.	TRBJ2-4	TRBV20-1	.	TGCAGTGCTAGAGTGGTAGCCAAAAACATTCAGTACTTC	CSARVVAKNIQYF
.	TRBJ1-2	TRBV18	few	TGTGCCAGCTCACCAGGGGACCTCTATGGCTACACCTTC	CASSPGDLYGYTF
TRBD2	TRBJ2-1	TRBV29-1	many	TGCAGCGTTGAACTAGCGGGAGTAGGAAGGCAGTTCTTC	CSVELAGVGRQFF
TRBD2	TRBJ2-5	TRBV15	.	TGTGCCACCAGCAGAGGGGGGGGGGGGGGCCAAGAGACCCAGTACTTC	CATSRGGGGGQETQYF
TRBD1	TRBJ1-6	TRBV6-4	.	TGTGCCAGCAGTGCAAAGGGACAGGGATATAATTCACCCCTCCACTTT	CASSAKGQGYNSPLHF
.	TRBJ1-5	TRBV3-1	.	TGTGCCAGCAGCACAGGGTTTGATCAGCCCCAGCATTTT	CASSTGFDQPQHF
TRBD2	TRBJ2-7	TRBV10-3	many	TGTGCCATCAGTGACGGAGGACTAGCAGTCGAGCAGTACTTC	CAISDGGLAVEQYF
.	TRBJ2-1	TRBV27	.	TGTGCCAGCAGTTCGGGGACGATCAATGAGCAGTTCTTC	CASSSGTINEQFF
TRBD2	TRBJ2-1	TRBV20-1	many	TGCAGTGCTAAAACGGGACTAGCGAATGAGCAGTTCTTC	CSAKTGLANEQFF